The 18 T cell receptor beta chains given below trace back to one sample, sequenced in a study of cytomegalovirus exposure and HLA in healthy donors. The PCR employed 60 Vbeta primers together with 13 Jbeta primers. The protocol was immunoSEQ multiplex PCR, while the TCRdb copy is restricted to in-frame clones and leaves out a portion. The data contain 160,000 or so clones, 60% to 85% of them singletons. Sequenced sample: PBMCs. All receptors derive from a woman in her 40s in good health and CMV-seropositive.

The chain is built from TRBV5-4 and TRBJ2-7; 9 bases align to TRBD1. The CDR3 has 13 residues. V trimming: 4 bases; J trimming: 7 bases; junction bases outside the gene matches: 6. The germline V gene encodes CDR1 SGHNT and CDR2 YYREEE (reference sequence). CDR3 sequence reads: CASSKGQGSEQYF. The CDR3 DNA reads as TGTGCCAGCAGCAAAGGACAGGGGAGTGAGCAGTACTTC.

The chain is built from TRBV5-1 and TRBJ1-6, with D hard to call. Germline CDR1 reads SGHRS; CDR2 reads YFSETQ. The CDR3 length is 16 residues. V was trimmed by 0 bases and J by 0 bases, leaving 7 bases between them. The CDR3 DNA reads TGCGCCAGCAGCTTGGGCGGAAGCTCCTATAATTCACCCCTCCACTTT. This codes for CASSLGGSSYNSPLHF. The full variable domain, with the rest looked up from reference TRBV5-1 and TRBJ1-6, is KAGVTQTPRYLIKTRGQQVTLSCSPISGHRSVSWYQQTPGQGLQFLFEYFSETQRNKGNFPGRFSGRQFSNSRSEMNVSTLELGDSALYLCASSLGGSSYNSPLHFGNGTRLTVT.

This sequence joins TRBV6-1 and TRBJ1-4; 10 positions match TRBD1. Germline assignment: CDR1 MNHNS and CDR2 SASEGT. The CDR3 consists of 15 residues. Trimming cost V 3 bases and J 8 bases; bases outside gene matches: 6. As DNA, the CDR3 is TGTGCCAGCAGTGACCGACAGGGGGCCGGGGAAAAACTGTTTTTT. Encoded protein: CASSDRQGAGEKLFF.

This clone was seen a handful of times. V and J are TRBV2 and TRBJ2-3; no definite D call. Deletions cut 10 bases from V and 0 bases from J, with 5 bases between. The CDR3 is 11 amino acids. Germline V gene lookup returns CDR1 SNHLY and CDR2 FYNNEI. The CDR3 sequence: CAITSTDTQYF. CDR3 nucleotides: TGTGCCATAACTAGCACAGATACGCAGTATTTT.

This chain connects TRBV30 to TRBJ1-5; D is unclear. Deletions cut 4 bases from V and 4 bases from J, with 11 bases between. The length of the CDR3 is 13 residues. Germline V gene data show CDR1 as GTSNPN and CDR2 as SVGIG (reference sequence). This CDR3 is CAWTRERNQPQHF. The CDR3 nucleotides read TGTGCCTGGACGAGGGAGAGAAATCAGCCCCAGCATTTT. The full variable domain, with the rest looked up from reference TRBV30 and TRBJ1-5, is SQTIHQWPATLVQPVGSPLSLECTVEGTSNPNLYWYRQAAGRGLQLLFYSVGIGQISSEVPQNLSASRPQDRQFILSSKKLLLSDSGFYLCAWTRERNQPQHFGDGTRLSIL.

This clone was seen more than once but under ten times. The chain is built from TRBV2 and TRBJ1-5; D might be TRBD1 (5 bases). Trimming cost V 1 base and J 7 bases, with 14 bases left between them. This CDR3 is 15 amino acids long. Per the germline V gene, CDR1 is SNHLY and CDR2 is FYNNEI. CDR3 bases: TGTGCCAGCAGTGAAGTTGGGGGGAGTGGACAGCCCCAGCATTTT. It translates to CASSEVGGSGQPQHF.

CDR3 coding DNA: TGTGCCTGGAGTAACGGCGGAGGGATGAGCACAGATACGCAGTATTTT. Translating gives CAWSNGGGMSTDTQYF. The chain combines TRBV30 with TRBJ2-3, with D possibly TRBD2 on 6 matching bases. The CDR3 contains 16 residues. V lost 2 bases and J 0 bases, leaving 15 bases between the germline ends. Germline values: CDR1 GTSNPN, CDR2 SVGIG (reference sequence). Variable domain in full (rest from reference TRBV30 and TRBJ2-3): SQTIHQWPATLVQPVGSPLSLECTVEGTSNPNLYWYRQAAGRGLQLLFYSVGIGQISSEVPQNLSASRPQDRQFILSSKKLLLSDSGFYLCAWSNGGGMSTDTQYFGPGTRLTVL.

This clone occurred once. V usage is TRBV5-1 and J usage is TRBJ2-5; perhaps TRBD2 as D (5 bases). V shed 0 bases and J shed 1 base, with 7 bases lying between them. CDR1 is SGHRS and CDR2 is YFSETQ in the germline V gene. The CDR3 loop spans 14 amino acids. CDR3 nucleotide sequence: TGCGCCAGCAGCTTGGCGGGGTCCCAAGAGACCCAGTACTTC. Encoded protein: CASSLAGSQETQYF.

The CDR3: CASSPSGGTGHSPLHF. The DNA of the CDR3 is TGCGCCAGCAGCCCGTCTGGGGGGACAGGGCATTCACCCCTCCACTTT. The V and J genes are TRBV5-1 and TRBJ1-6, with 9 bases matching TRBD1. J lost 8 bases, V lost 4 bases, and 10 bases had no gene match. Per the germline V gene, CDR1 is SGHRS and CDR2 is YFSETQ. This CDR3 contains 16 residues.

This sequence joins TRBV19 and TRBJ1-2, with D unclear. V was cut by 5 bases and J by 2 bases, with 18 bases left in between. Germline V CDR1 and CDR2: LNHDA, SQIVND (reference sequence). The CDR3 has 16 amino acids. DNA of the CDR3: TGTGCCAGTAGTTGGGAACGGGGTACTCTCAACTATGGCTACACCTTC. It translates to CASSWERGTLNYGYTF.

The chain employs TRBV7-9 and TRBJ1-3, with D tentatively TRBD1 (6 bases). The V end lost 2 bases, the J end lost 8 bases, and 13 bases lay between the germline ends. The length of the CDR3 is 14 residues. CDR1 and CDR2 (germline): SEHNR, FQNEAQ (reference sequence). The CDR3 DNA sequence: TGTGCCAGCAGCTTAAACAGGGTTGAAGACACCATATATTTT. This encodes CASSLNRVEDTIYF.

J is TRBJ2-3 and V is TRBV7-3; D perhaps matches TRBD1 (5 bases). From germline, CDR1 is SGHTA and CDR2 FQGTGA. The ends were cut back, 5 bases at V and 4 bases at J, with 13 bases in the middle. The CDR3 spans 14 residues. CDR3 DNA sequence: TGTGCCAGCAGCAGGGGCTCTTTTCCAGATACGCAGTATTTT. Encoded protein: CASSRGSFPDTQYF.

The chain couples TRBV5-1 to TRBJ2-3, with TRBD2 matching over 14 bases. Germline CDR1 and CDR2: SGHRS and YFSETQ. V trimming: 4 bases; J trimming: 3 bases; junction bases outside the gene matches: 4. This CDR3 has 16 amino acids. In nucleotides, the CDR3 is TGCGCCAGCAGCGGCCGGACTAGCGGGGGGACAGATACGCAGTATTTT. Its translation is CASSGRTSGGTDTQYF.

This chain connects TRBV30 to TRBJ1-2, with no clear D. Trimming took off 2 bases at V and 3 bases at J, with 16 bases between the two ends. Germline loops: CDR1 GTSNPN, CDR2 SVGIG (reference sequence). The CDR3 has 15 amino acids. In DNA form, the CDR3 reads TGTGCCTGGAGTCCCCTTACTTCCGGGGACTATGGCTACACCTTC. It translates to CAWSPLTSGDYGYTF.

A single count supports this clone. This chain's CDR3 is CASSPGAQGAFSPLHF. CDR3 DNA: TGCGCCAGCAGCCCAGGCGCGCAGGGGGCTTTTTCACCCCTCCACTTT. The chain uses TRBV5-1 and TRBJ1-6; 8 nucleotides line up with TRBD1. V dropped 4 bases and J dropped 9; count of bases not matched to a gene: 12. Germline lookup yields CDR1 SGHRS and CDR2 YFSETQ. CDR3 length: 16 residues.

The genes are TRBV29-1 and TRBJ2-1; possible D gene TRBD1, 5 bases. Looked up from germline, CDR1 is SQVTM and CDR2 is ANQGSEA. This CDR3 contains 13 residues. Trimming cost V 4 bases and J 6 bases, with 13 bases left between them. CDR3 bases: TGCAGCGTTGCAGCTACAGGTGGCAATGAGCAGTTCTTC. It translates to CSVAATGGNEQFF.

The chain couples TRBV6-6 to TRBJ1-1, with a weak D call TRBD1 (5 bases). Germline assignment: CDR1 MNHNY and CDR2 SVGAGI (reference sequence). The length of the CDR3 is 13 residues. Trimming cost V 2 bases and J 3 bases, with 7 bases left between them. In DNA, the CDR3 is TGTGCCAGCAGTTACCCGGGGGACACTGAAGCTTTCTTT. Translating it yields CASSYPGDTEAFF.

J is TRBJ2-2 and V is TRBV7-2; tentative D call: TRBD1 (6 bases). CDR1 SGHTA and CDR2 FQGNSA come from the germline V gene. The CDR3 covers 16 residues. Trimming left V 1 base short and J 1 base short, with 10 bases between. In DNA form, the CDR3 reads TGTGCCAGCAGCTTAGATAGGACAGTGAACACCGGGGAGCTGTTTTTT. It encodes CASSLDRTVNTGELFF.